This entry is about one T cell receptor beta chain. This clone's antigen is unknown. The sample holds no much larger clone one base away, and base qualities are not on file. This specimen's time point label, interpreted: baseline before first vaccination. The vaccinee samples were drawn from two UK trials, COV001 and COV002, one of which was a single-blind randomized controlled phase 2/3 trial testing AZD1222 (ChAdOx1 nCoV-19) in healthy adults. For TCRbeta chain sequencing, PBMC samples were collected from trial participants at day 0 and at day 28 after the second dose. The CDR3 regions of human TCRbeta chains were analyzed by immunosequencing. The original methods were these. Repertoire TCRs were checked for matches against a reference library of SARS-CoV-2-specific TCRs that had been generated using the MIRA antigen-specificity platform. Breadth meant the fraction of unique TCRs that were SARS-CoV-2-associated, whereas depth meant the fraction of total T cells that were SARS-CoV-2-associated. Using the MIRA data, each spike-specific TCR was assigned both to the spike region to which the TCR was reactive and to a CD4 or CD8 class. Log10-transformed breadth and depth values were compared by one-way ANOVA with Sidak's multiple comparisons tests. TCRdb retrieved this table from immuneACCESS and kept in-frame rearrangements only. Not all clones are present; in checked studies, unresolved V genes account for under half, and no reason is known for the remainder. D and trimming come from the DNA, and the V and J calls and clone size come from that table. The sample table holds around 160,000 clones, of which 89% were seen once. 4.5% to 6.5% of the sample rests with the top ten.

This sample stems from a study of T cell responses to AZD1222 COVID-19 vaccine (dated by TCRdb to the early 2020s). With regard to the full study: Because spike-specific TCR depth and breadth did not differ between the two schedules, AZD1222 recipients who got a second dose at roughly 4 weeks were pooled with those who got a second dose at roughly 12 weeks. A total of under 250 trial participants underwent TCR sequencing, of whom 200 to 220 had received two doses of AZD1222 and about 25 had received two doses of the MenACWY control vaccine. Trial participants were enrolled into age subgroups of 18-55, 56-69 and 70-plus years, which contained about 150, 28 and 57 TCR-sequenced participants, respectively. The full study reports these points: Because no day 14 peak-response samples were available, repertoires were characterized only after the peak T cell response. After two AZD1222 doses, spike-specific TCR breadth and depth were significantly higher than at day 0 and than in MenACWY recipients. The 56-69-year group was small, and its depth increase did not reach significance, likely because of low power. Most participants were white British and females outnumbered males, and the authors suggested that clonal diversity may have been underestimated. Reportedly, close to half of the unique spike-specific TCRs recognized epitopes lying outside the regions that are mutated in the B.1.351 and B.1.1.7 variants. Conclusions about previously exposed vaccinees are limited, since just a handful of AZD1222 recipients were seropositive for SARS-CoV-2 at baseline. CD4 TCRs associated with the vaccine covered the entire spike protein, and the dominant responses were in regions 160-218 and 743-854.

Sequences LGHNA (CDR1) and YSLEER (CDR2) are obtained from the germline V gene. There are 16 amino acids in the CDR3, from cysteine to phenylalanine inclusive. Only the CDR3 DNA is retained, 48 bases long and in frame from the first base. Cut back by 2 bases and 4 bases, the V and J ends lie 15 bases apart. The chain uses TRBV4-3 and TRBJ2-1; the D gene may be TRBD1 or TRBD2, since each aligns over 5 bases. This TCR was sampled from an adult in good health. The sequencing used peripheral blood, collected on day 0 of AZD1222 vaccination. The DNA reads as follows: TGCGCCAGCAGCCAATCTCACTTGGGGGTATACAATGAGCAGTTCTTC. It translates as CASSQSHLGVYNEQFF.